This entry concerns a single TCR beta chain. Its antigen is currently unknown. TCRdb re-called the RT-PCR reads through MiXCR, storing one row per CDR3 protein. The sample has roughly 190,000 distinct CDR3 sequences, over 13% seen once. This specimen comes from a study of response to subunit inactivated influenza vaccine. Germline values: CDR1 SGHAT, CDR2 FQNNGV. V gave up 3 bases and J gave up 1 base, with 10 bases separating them. The CDR3 spans 14 residues. Whole-study findings and limits: The study's authors posited that every seasonal influenza vaccination enlists few new T cells.

This clonotype was obtained from a man between 45 and 60 years old who received an inactivated influenza vaccine. This sequence joins TRBV11-2 and TRBJ2-7; D may correspond to TRBD1 or TRBD2 (5 bases each). The sequencing used CD8+ T cells sorted from PBMCs, collected roughly 5 days after vaccination. In DNA form, the CDR3 reads TGTGCCAGCAGCTTCGGGACCCATTCCTACGAGCAGTACTTC. The encoded protein is CASSFGTHSYEQYF.